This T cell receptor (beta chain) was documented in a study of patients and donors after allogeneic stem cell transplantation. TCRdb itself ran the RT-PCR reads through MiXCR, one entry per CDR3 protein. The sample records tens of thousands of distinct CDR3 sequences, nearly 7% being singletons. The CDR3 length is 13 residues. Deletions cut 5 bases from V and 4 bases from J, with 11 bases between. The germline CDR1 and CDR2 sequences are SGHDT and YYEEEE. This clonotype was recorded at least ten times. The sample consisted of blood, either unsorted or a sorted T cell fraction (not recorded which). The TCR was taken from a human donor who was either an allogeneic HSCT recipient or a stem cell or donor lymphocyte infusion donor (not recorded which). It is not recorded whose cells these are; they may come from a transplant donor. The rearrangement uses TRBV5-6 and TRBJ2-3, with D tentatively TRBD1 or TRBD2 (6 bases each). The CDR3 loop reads CASRMRGADTQYF. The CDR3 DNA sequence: TGTGCCAGCAGAATGAGGGGGGCAGATACGCAGTATTTT.